The next 7 T cell receptor beta chains were all read from a single sample in a study of T-cell memory formation after mild COVID-19. MiXCR, run by TCRdb on the 5' RACE reads, gives a single entry per CDR3 protein. The sample yields roughly 200,000 distinct CDR3 sequences, 20% to 25% seen once. The sample was PBMCs or a T cell subset sorted from them (not recorded which). All receptors derive from an adult woman who had mild COVID-19 (a few samples of this study predate the infection). Cell type and time point are not known.

There are a few counts of this clonotype. J is TRBJ2-3 and V is TRBV4-1; D may be TRBD2 (7 bases). The CDR3 is made up of 16 amino acids. The germline V gene has CDR1 MGHRA and CDR2 YSYEKL. V was cut by 6 bases and J by 4 bases, with 20 bases left in between. CDR3 DNA: TGCGCCAGCAGGGGAACCACGGGGGGCCTGGCAGATACGCAGTATTTT. It codes for CASRGTTGGLADTQYF.

The DNA of the CDR3 is TGTGCCAGCAGTCGATCGACCCGAAGCTCCTACGAGCAGTACTTC. It specifies CASSRSTRSSYEQYF. This chain links TRBV6-2 or TRBV6-3 with TRBJ2-7; D is ambiguous. The germline V gene encodes CDR1 MNHEY and CDR2 SVGEGT. The CDR3 runs 15 residues. The germline V and J ends were trimmed by 5 bases and 0 bases, with 14 bases remaining between them.

This sequence joins TRBV6-4 and TRBJ2-1; 10 bases are shared with TRBD2. The CDR3 is 15 amino acids. Germline V CDR1 and CDR2: MRHNA, SNTAGT. J gave up 4 bases and V 4 bases, and 4 bases lay outside the gene matches. CDR3 sequence (DNA): TGTGCCAGCAGTGGCGGGACTAGCGATTACAATGAGCAGTTCTTC. This gives the protein CASSGGTSDYNEQFF.

This clonotype was detected only a few times. V gene TRBV4-1 combines with J gene TRBJ2-1; 8 nucleotides align to TRBD2. CDR1 and CDR2 from the germline V gene are MGHRA and YSYEKL. The CDR3 runs 16 residues. V gave up 4 bases and J gave up 6 bases; unmatched junction bases: 11. CDR3 region: CASSPEPGLVTNEQFF. The CDR3 bases are TGCGCCAGCAGCCCGGAACCGGGACTAGTCACCAATGAGCAGTTCTTC.

This clonotype appeared a few times. This sequence joins TRBV12-3 or TRBV12-4 and TRBJ2-7; D remains unclear. The CDR3 extends over 14 amino acids. With 2 bases removed from V and 3 bases from J, the gap between germline ends came to 11 bases. In DNA form, the CDR3 reads TGTGCCAGCAGTTTAAGAGATCGCAACTACGAGCAGTACTTC. This sequence encodes CASSLRDRNYEQYF.

This clonotype was observed a handful of times. The chain uses TRBV12-3 or TRBV12-4 and TRBJ2-7, with no clear D. V dropped 3 bases and J dropped 4 bases, with 10 bases sitting between them. The CDR3 consists of 13 residues. Written as DNA, the CDR3 is TGTGCCAGCAGTTTGGGCTCAGAGTACGAGCAGTACTTC. Translating it yields CASSLGSEYEQYF.

The chain employs TRBV29-1 and TRBJ2-7; D uncertain. The germline gives CDR1 SQVTM, CDR2 ANQGSEA. This CDR3 comprises 12 residues. Trimming cost V 2 bases and J 2 bases, with 7 bases left between them. CDR3 loop: CSVEMSTYEQYF. CDR3 nucleotides: TGCAGCGTTGAAATGTCTACCTACGAGCAGTACTTC.